This T cell receptor beta chain comes out of a study of T cell repertoires in cytomegalovirus infection. The wider study: Based on public TCR beta signatures, there were indications of CMV infection and of a matching HLA type.

One entry per CDR3 protein, called by TCRdb with MiXCR from the reads. The sample holds about 260,000 distinct CDR3 sequences; roughly 13% are singletons and the top ten take 8.8%. On this clonotype: The antigen remains undetermined.

With 2 bases removed from V and 1 base from J, the gap between germline ends came to 12 bases. The CDR3 runs 15 residues. Overall study findings and caveats: Identification of carriers of CMV plus the relevant HLA was achieved through cumulative public TCR beta family frequency. Predominance within the ex vivo response was attributable to HLA-C-restricted CMV-specific TCR beta clonotypes.

The chain links TRBV12-3 or TRBV12-4 to TRBJ2-7; D is possibly TRBD1 (7 bases). Material for sequencing was PBMCs. This sequence originates from a human donor in good health (CMV status not recorded). Some clones in this sample may be carry-over from other donors' samples. The CDR3 sequence is CASSLQGGKSYEQYF. In nucleotides, the CDR3 is TGTGCCAGCAGTTTACAGGGGGGAAAATCCTACGAGCAGTACTTC.